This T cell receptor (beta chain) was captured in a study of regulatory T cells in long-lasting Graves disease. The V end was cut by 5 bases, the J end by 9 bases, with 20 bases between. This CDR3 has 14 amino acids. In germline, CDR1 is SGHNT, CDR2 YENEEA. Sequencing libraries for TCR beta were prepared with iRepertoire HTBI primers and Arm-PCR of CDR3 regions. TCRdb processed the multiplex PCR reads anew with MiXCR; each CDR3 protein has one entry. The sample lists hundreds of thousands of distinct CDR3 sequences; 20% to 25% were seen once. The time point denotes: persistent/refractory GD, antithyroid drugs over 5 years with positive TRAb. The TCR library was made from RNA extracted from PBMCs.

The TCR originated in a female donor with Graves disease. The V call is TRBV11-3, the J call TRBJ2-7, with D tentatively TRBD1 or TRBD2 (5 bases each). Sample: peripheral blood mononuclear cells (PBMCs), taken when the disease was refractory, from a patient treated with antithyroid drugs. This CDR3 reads CASSHSGTARRQYF. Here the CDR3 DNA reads TGTGCCAGCAGCCACTCCGGGACGGCGAGGAGGCAGTACTTC.